The clone carrying this T cell receptor beta chain was found a few times. Its cognate antigen is unknown. These data originate in a study of persistence of HIV-infected CD4 T cells. Study results and limitations: Antigen-responding cells were enriched for degenerate expanded CDR3beta sequences. TCR analyses could not target the rare provirus-carrying CMV-responding cells.

Overlapping HIV-1 Gag 15-mer peptides at approximately 1 ug per peptide per mL were used. CD4+ T cells upregulating both CD40 ligand and CD69 were sorted as responding cells. These HIV-1-infected adults initiated suppressive ART in chronic infection. Sequencing used immunoSEQ version 4 in survey mode. Template was genomic DNA at 10 ng/uL, with up to about 1 ug used per sample. Some clones are missing from TCRdb's copy, which holds only in-frame ones; the method was immunoSEQ multiplex PCR. The sample comprises under 40,000 clones, roughly 71% of which are singletons, and roughly 1.3% rests with the top ten. The V gene end was trimmed by 3 bases and the J gene end by 1 base; junction bases not matched to a gene: 8. Per germline, CDR1 SGHTA and CDR2 FQGTGA. This CDR3 has 18 amino acids.

This receptor was obtained from an adult man with HIV who was CMV-seropositive. V and J are TRBV7-3 and TRBJ2-3; 12 bases are shared with TRBD2. The specimen was CD4+ T cells sorted from PBMCs after approximately 20-hour stimulation, collected from a patient who received antiretroviral therapy. The CDR3 DNA reads as TGTGCCAGCAGCTTGACTAGCGGGGGTTCATCCCGCACAGATACGCAGTATTTT. Translating it yields CASSLTSGGSSRTDTQYF.